The source of this T cell receptor (beta chain) is a study of T cells in women clearing cervical HPV infection. Across the study: For cases, blood was sampled a median roughly 150 days after lesion detection, interquartile range about 90 to 200 days. Study conclusions and caveats: Unknown T-cell numbers per sample may underlie the richness differences.

Comments on this clone: The antigen is unknown. The read halts 3 residues ahead of the CDR3 end, with the missing end drawn from the germline J gene.

Profiling relied on immunoSEQ multiplex PCR, and the TCRdb table lists in-frame clones only, not all of them. The sample holds around 31,000 clones. V shed 6 bases and J 3 bases; nucleotides not matched to a gene: 5. The CDR3 contains 14 residues. The sequence derives from a woman aged 18-70 years with a cervical HPV16 infection that either progressed to CIN3+ or cleared (not recorded which). The sequencing sample was made of blood buffy coat. This chain uses TRBV12-3 or TRBV12-4 with TRBJ1-1, with 9 bases identical to TRBD1. The covered CDR3 bases are TGTGCCAGCAGATACAGGGGGCGCGACACTGAA. Amino acid sequence: CASRYRGRDTE. The whole CDR3 is CASRYRGRDTEAFF.